This T cell receptor (beta chain) was identified during a study of T cell responses to AZD1222 COVID-19 vaccine. Broader study findings: Close to half of all spike-specific TCRs reportedly target regions of the variants that are unmutated.

With regard to this clone: Its antigen is unidentified.

Sequenced by immunoSEQ multiplex PCR; TCRdb stores in-frame clones only, minus some. The sample gives 130,000 to 150,000 clones, roughly 88% of which show up once; 4.5% to 5.5% is in the top ten. This sequence originates from an adult who received the MenACWY meningococcal vaccine as a control. The sequencing here drew on peripheral blood, taken 28 days after the second dose of the MenACWY control vaccine.

The CDR3 region is CASSPYATGELFF. The DNA for the CDR3 is TGTGCCAGCAGCCCCTATGCCACCGGGGAGCTGTTTTTT. This chain uses TRBV9 with TRBJ2-2; unclear D gene. The V end lost 4 bases, the J end lost 4 bases, and 8 bases lay between the germline ends. The CDR3 extends over 13 amino acids. Germline CDR1 SGDLS, CDR2 YYNGEE.